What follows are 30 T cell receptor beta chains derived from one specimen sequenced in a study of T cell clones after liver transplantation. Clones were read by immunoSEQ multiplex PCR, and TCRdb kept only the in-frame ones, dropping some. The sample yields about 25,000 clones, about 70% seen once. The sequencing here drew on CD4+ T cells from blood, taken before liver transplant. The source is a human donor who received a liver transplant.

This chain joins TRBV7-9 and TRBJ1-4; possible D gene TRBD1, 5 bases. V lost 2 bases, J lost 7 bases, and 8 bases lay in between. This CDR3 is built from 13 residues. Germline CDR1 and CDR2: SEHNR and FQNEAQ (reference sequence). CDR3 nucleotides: TGTGCCAGCAGCTTACCGGGGGGTGAAAAACTGTTTTTT. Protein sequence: CASSLPGGEKLFF.

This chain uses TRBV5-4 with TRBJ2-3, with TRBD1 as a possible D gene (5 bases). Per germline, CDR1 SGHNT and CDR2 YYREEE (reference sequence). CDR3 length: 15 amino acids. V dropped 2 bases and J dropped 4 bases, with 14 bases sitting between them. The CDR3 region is CASSFPGNQADTQYF. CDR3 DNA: TGTGCCAGCAGCTTCCCAGGGAATCAGGCAGATACGCAGTATTTT.

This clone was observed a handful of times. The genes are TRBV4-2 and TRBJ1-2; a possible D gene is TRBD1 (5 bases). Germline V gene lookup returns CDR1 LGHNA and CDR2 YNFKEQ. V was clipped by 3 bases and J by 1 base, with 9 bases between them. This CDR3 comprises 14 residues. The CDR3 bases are TGTGCCAGCAGCCATAAAGGGGTTAACTATGGCTACACCTTC. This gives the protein CASSHKGVNYGYTF.

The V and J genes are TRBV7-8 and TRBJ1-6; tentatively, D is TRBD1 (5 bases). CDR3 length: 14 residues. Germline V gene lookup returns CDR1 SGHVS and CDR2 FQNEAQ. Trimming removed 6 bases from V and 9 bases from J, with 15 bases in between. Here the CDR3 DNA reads TGTGCCAGCAGGACGACAGACGCGAGTTCACCCCTCCACTTT. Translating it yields CASRTTDASSPLHF.

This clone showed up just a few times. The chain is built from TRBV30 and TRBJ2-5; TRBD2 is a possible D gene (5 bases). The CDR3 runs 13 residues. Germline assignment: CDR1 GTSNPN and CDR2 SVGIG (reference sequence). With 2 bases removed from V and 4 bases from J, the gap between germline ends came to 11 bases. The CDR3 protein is CAWSMREPETQYF. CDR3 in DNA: TGTGCCTGGAGTATGAGGGAGCCAGAGACCCAGTACTTC.

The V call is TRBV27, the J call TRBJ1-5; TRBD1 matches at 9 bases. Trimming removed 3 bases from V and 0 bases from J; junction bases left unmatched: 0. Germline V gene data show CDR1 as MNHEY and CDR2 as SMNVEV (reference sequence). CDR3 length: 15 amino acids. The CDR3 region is CASSLGQGSNQPQHF. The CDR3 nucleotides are TGTGCCAGCAGTTTGGGACAGGGTAGCAATCAGCCCCAGCATTTT.

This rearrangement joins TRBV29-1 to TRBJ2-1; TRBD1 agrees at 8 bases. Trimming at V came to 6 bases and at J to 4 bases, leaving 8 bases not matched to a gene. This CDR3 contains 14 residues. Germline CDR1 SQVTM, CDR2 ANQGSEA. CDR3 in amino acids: CSVQDRGLYNEQFF. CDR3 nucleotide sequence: TGCAGCGTACAAGACAGGGGACTTTACAATGAGCAGTTCTTC.

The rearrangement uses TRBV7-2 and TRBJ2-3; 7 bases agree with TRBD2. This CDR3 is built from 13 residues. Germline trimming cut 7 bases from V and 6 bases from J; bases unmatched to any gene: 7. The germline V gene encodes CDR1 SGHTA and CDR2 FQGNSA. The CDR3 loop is CASTKRELDTQYF. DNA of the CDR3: TGTGCCAGCACCAAGCGGGAATTGGATACGCAGTATTTT.

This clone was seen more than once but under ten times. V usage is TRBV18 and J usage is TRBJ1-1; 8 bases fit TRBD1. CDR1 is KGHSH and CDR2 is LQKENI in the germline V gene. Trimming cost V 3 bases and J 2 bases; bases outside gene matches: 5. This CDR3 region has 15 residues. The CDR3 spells CASSPGQASNTEAFF. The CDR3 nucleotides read TGTGCCAGCTCACCGGGACAGGCGAGCAACACTGAAGCTTTCTTT.

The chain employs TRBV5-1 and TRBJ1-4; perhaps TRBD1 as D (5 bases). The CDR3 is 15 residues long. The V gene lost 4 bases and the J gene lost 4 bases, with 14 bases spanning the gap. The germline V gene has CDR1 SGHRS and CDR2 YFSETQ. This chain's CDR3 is CASSGSGTDNEKLFF. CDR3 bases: TGCGCCAGCAGCGGATCCGGGACGGATAATGAAAAACTGTTTTTT.

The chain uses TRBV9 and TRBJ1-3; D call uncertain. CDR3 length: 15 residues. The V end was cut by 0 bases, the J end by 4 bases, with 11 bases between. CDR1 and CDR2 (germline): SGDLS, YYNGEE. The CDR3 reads CASSVEGVVGNTIYF. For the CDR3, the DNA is TGTGCCAGCAGCGTAGAAGGCGTTGTGGGAAACACCATATATTTT.

CDR3 residues: CASSSQGAYGNTIYF. The CDR3 region has the DNA TGTGCCAGCAGCTCGCAGGGGGCTTATGGAAACACCATATATTTT. The chain links TRBV7-9 to TRBJ1-3; TRBD1 matches 8 bases. Per the germline V gene, CDR1 is SEHNR and CDR2 is FQNEAQ (reference sequence). V was clipped by 4 bases and J by 3 bases; unmatched bases: 5. This CDR3 is built from 15 residues.

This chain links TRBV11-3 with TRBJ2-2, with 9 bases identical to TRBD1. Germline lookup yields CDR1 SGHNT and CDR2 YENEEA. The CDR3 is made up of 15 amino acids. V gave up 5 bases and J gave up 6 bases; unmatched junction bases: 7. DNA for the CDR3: TGTGCCAGCAGCCCAAGACAGGGGGTCTCCGGGGAGCTGTTTTTT. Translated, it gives CASSPRQGVSGELFF.

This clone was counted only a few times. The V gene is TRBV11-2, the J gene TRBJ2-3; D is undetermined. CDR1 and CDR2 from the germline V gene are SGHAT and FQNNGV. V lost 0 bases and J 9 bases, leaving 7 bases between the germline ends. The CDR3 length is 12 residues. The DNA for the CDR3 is TGTGCCAGCAGCTTAGAGGACCAGACGCAGTATTTT. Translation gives CASSLEDQTQYF.

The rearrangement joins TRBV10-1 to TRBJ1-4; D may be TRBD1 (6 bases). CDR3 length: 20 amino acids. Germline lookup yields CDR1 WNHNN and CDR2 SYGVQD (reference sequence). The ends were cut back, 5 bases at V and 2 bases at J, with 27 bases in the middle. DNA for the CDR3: TGCGCCAGCAGTAAAGAAAGCGTATTACAGGGTAGTCGGACTAATGAAAAACTGTTTTTT. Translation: CASSKESVLQGSRTNEKLFF.

DNA for the CDR3: TGTGCCACCGCGACAGAGATGAACACTGAAGCTTTCTTT. Its translation: CATATEMNTEAFF. The V call is TRBV10-3, the J call TRBJ1-1; D perhaps matches TRBD1 (5 bases). This CDR3 has 13 amino acids. Per germline, CDR1 ENHRY and CDR2 SYGVKD. The ends were cut back, 10 bases at V and 0 bases at J, with 12 bases in the middle.

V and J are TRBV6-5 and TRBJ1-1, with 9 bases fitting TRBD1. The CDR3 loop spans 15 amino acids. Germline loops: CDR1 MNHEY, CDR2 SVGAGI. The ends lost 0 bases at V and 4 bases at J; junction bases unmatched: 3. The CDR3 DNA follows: TGTGCCAGCAGTTACTCCGGGACAGGGTTCACTGAAGCTTTCTTT. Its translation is CASSYSGTGFTEAFF.

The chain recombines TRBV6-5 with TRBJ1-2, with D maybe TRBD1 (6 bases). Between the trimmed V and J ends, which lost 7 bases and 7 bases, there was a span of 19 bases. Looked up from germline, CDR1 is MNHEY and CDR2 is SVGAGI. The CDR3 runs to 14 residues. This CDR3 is CASNSAQGETGYTF. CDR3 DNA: TGTGCCAGCAATAGTGCACAGGGTGAAACTGGCTACACCTTC.

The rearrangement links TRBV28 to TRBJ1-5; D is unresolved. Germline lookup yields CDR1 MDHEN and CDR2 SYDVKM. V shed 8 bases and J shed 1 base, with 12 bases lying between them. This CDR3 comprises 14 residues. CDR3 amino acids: CASGEGSSNQPQHF. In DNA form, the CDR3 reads TGTGCCAGCGGTGAAGGGTCGAGCAATCAGCCCCAGCATTTT.

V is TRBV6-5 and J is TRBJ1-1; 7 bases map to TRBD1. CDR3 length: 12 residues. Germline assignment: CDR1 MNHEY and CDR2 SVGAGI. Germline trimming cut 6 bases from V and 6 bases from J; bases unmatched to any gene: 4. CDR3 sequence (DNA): TGTGCCAGCAGACCCGACAGGGCTGAAGCTTTCTTT. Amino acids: CASRPDRAEAFF.

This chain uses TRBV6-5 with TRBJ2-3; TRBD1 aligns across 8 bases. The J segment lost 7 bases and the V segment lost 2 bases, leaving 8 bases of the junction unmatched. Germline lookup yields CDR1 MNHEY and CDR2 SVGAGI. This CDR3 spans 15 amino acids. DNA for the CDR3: TGTGCCAGCAGTTACCCTGGACAGGGTAGTAATACGCAGTATTTT. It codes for CASSYPGQGSNTQYF.

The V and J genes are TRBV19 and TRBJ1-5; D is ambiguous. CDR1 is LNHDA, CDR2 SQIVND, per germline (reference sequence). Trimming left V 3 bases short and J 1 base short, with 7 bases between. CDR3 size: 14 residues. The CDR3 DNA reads TGTGCCAGTAGTATTCGAGACAGCAATCAGCCCCAGCATTTT. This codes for CASSIRDSNQPQHF.

CDR3 region: CSVGGGWGGNEQFF. The DNA for the CDR3 is TGCAGCGTTGGTGGGGGTTGGGGGGGCAATGAGCAGTTCTTC. V is TRBV29-1 and J is TRBJ2-1; 7 positions match TRBD2. J was trimmed by 6 bases and V by 4 bases; bases with no gene match: 9. The CDR3 extends over 14 amino acids. Germline lookup yields CDR1 SQVTM and CDR2 ANQGSEA.

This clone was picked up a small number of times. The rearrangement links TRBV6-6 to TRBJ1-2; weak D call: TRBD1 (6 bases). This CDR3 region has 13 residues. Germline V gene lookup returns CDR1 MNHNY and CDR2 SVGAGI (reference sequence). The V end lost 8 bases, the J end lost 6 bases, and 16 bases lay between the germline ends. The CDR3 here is CASSRGGENGYTF. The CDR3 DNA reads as TGTGCCAGCTCAAGAGGGGGGGAGAATGGCTACACCTTC.

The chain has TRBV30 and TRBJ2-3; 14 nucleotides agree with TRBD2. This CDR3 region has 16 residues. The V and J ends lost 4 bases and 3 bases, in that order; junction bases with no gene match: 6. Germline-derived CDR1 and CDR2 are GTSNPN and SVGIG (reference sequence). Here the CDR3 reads CAWTTSGGARTDTQYF. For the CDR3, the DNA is TGTGCCTGGACGACTAGCGGGGGGGCCCGGACAGATACGCAGTATTTT.

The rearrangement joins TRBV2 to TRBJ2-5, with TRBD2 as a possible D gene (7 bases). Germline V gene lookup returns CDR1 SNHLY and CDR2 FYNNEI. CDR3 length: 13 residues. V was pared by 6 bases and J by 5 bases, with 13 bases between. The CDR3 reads CASRVGGAETQYF. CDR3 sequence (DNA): TGTGCCAGCAGAGTTGGGGGGGCGGAGACCCAGTACTTC. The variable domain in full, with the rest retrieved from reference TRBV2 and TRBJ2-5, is EPEVTQTPSHQVTQMGQEVILRCVPISNHLYFYWYRQILGQKVEFLVSFYNNEISEKSEIFDDQFSVERPDGSNFTLKIRSTKLEDSAMYFCASRVGGAETQYFGPGTRLLVL.

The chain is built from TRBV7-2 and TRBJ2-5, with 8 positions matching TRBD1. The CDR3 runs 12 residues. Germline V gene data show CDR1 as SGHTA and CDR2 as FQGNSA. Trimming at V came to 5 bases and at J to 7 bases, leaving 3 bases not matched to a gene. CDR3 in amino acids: CASSGGTGTQYF. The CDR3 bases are TGTGCCAGCAGCGGGGGGACAGGGACCCAGTACTTC.

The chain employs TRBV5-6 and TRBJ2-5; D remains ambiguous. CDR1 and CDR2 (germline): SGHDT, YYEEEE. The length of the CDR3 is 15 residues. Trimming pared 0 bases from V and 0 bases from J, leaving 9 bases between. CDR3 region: CASSLVRRYQETQYF. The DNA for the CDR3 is TGTGCCAGCAGCTTGGTCCGGCGGTACCAAGAGACCCAGTACTTC.

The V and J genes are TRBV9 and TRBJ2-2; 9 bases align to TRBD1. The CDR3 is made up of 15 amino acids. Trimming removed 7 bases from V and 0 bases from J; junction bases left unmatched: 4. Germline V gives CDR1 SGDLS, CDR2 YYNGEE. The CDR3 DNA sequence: TGTGCCAGCGGGACAGGGAGTACGAACACCGGGGAGCTGTTTTTT. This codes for CASGTGSTNTGELFF. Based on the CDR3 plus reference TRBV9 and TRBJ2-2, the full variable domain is DSGVTQTPKHLITATGQRVTLRCSPRSGDLSVYWYQQSLDQGLQFLIQYYNGEERAKGNILERFSAQQFPDLHSELNLSSLELGDSALYFCASGTGSTNTGELFFGEGSRLTVL.

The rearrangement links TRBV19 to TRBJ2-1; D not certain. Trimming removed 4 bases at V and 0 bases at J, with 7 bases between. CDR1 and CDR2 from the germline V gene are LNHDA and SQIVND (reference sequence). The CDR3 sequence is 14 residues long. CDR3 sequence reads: CASSTVLSYNEQFF. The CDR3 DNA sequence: TGTGCCAGTAGTACAGTTCTCTCCTACAATGAGCAGTTCTTC.